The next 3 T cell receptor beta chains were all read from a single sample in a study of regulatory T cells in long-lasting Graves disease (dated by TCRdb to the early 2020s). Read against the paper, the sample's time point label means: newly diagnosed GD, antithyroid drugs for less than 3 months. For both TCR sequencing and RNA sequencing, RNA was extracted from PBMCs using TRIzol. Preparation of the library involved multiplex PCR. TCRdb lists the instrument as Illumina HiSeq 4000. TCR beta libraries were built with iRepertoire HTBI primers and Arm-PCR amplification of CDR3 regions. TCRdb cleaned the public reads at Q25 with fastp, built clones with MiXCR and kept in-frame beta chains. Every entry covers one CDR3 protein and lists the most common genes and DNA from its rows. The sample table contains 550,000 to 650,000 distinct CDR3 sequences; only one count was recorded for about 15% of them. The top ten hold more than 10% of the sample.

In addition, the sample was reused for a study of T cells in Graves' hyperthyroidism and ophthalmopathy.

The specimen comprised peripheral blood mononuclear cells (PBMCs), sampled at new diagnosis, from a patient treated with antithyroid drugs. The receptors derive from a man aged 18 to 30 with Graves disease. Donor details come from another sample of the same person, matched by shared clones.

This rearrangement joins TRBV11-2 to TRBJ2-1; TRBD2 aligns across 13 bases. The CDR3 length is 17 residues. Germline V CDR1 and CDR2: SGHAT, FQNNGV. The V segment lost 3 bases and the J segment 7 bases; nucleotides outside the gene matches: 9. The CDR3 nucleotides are TGTGCCAGCAGCTTCGGCACAGGACTAGCGGGAGCTAATGAGCAGTTCTTC. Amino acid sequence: CASSFGTGLAGANEQFF.

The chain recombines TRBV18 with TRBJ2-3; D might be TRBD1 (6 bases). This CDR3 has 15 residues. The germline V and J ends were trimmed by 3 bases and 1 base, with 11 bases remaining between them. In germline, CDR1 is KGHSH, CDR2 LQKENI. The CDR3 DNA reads TGTGCCAGCTCACCTACAGGGCTGGGCACAGATACGCAGTATTTT. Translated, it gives CASSPTGLGTDTQYF.

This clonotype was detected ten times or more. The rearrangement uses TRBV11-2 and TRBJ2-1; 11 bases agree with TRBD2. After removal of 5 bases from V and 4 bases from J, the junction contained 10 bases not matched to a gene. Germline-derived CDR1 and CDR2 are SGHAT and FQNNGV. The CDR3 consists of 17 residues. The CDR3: CASSSRGGLAVYNEQFF. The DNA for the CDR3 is TGTGCCAGCAGCAGCAGAGGGGGACTAGCGGTATACAATGAGCAGTTCTTC. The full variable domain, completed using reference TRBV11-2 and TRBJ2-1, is EAGVAQSPRYKIIEKRQSVAFWCNPISGHATLYWYQQILGQGPKLLIQFQNNGVVDDSQLPKDRFSAERLKGVDSTLKIQPAKLEDSAVYLCASSSRGGLAVYNEQFFGPGTRLTVL.